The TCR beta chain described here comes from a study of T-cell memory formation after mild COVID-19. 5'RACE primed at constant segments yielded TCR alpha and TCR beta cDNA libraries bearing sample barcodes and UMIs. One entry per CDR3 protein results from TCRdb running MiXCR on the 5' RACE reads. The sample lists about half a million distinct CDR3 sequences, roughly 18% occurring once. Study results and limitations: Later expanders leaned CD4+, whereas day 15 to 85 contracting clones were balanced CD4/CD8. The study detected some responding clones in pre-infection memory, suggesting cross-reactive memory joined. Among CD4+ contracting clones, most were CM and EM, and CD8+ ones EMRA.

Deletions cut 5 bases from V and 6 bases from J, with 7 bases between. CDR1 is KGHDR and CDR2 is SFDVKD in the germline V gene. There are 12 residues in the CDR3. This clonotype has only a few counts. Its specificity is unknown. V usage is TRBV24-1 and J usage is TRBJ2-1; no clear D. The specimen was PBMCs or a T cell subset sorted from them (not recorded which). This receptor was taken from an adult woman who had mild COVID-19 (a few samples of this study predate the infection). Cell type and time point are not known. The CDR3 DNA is TGTGCCACCAGTGCCTCGCGCAATGAGCAGTTCTTC. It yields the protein CATSASRNEQFF.